This passage covers 19 T cell receptor beta chains from one sample sequenced in a study of response to subunit inactivated influenza vaccine. TCRdb fed the RT-PCR reads into MiXCR, producing one record per CDR3 protein. The table records almost 600,000 distinct CDR3 sequences, 12% to 15% of them present only once. Sequenced material: PBMCs from blood, taken 11 to 12 days after vaccination. All receptors derive from a man over 45 who received an inactivated influenza vaccine.

The rearrangement links TRBV10-2 to TRBJ2-7, with 12 bases lining up with TRBD2. With 9 bases clipped from V and 2 bases from J, the junction kept 5 bases outside the gene matches. This CDR3 has 14 amino acids. In germline, CDR1 is WSHSY, CDR2 SAAADI. This CDR3 reads CASRLAGATYEQYF. The CDR3 coding sequence is TGCGCCAGTCGACTAGCGGGGGCCACCTACGAGCAGTACTTC.

This clonotype was counted at least ten times. The chain links TRBV7-2 to TRBJ1-6; 8 nucleotides line up with TRBD1. The V gene's germline CDR1 is SGHTA and CDR2 FQGNSA. V shed 5 bases, J shed 6 bases, and the junction held 6 bases outside the gene matches. The CDR3 consists of 15 residues. Written as DNA, the CDR3 is TGTGCCAGCAGCCCGGACAGGGCCCCTAATTCACCCCTCCACTTT. Amino acids: CASSPDRAPNSPLHF.

CDR3 coding DNA: TGTGCCAGCAGTTCGGGACAGGGAGATAATCAGCCCCAGCATTTT. Translating it yields CASSSGQGDNQPQHF. The V gene is TRBV28, the J gene TRBJ1-5, with 9 bases matching TRBD1. The CDR3 loop spans 15 amino acids. V was pared by 4 bases and J by 4 bases, with 5 bases of the junction left unmatched. Germline V gene sequence: CDR1 MDHEN, CDR2 SYDVKM.

This clonotype was seen a handful of times. The chain is built from TRBV4-3 and TRBJ2-6; D is undetermined. V was shortened by 0 bases and J by 2 bases, with 8 bases between the two germline ends. The germline gives CDR1 LGHNA, CDR2 YSLEER. This CDR3 has 16 amino acids. The CDR3 sequence: CASSQDKTTGANVLTF. The CDR3 nucleotides read TGCGCCAGCAGCCAAGATAAAACCACTGGGGCCAACGTCCTGACTTTC.

The chain combines TRBV20-1 with TRBJ2-5, with D hard to call. V lost 3 bases, J lost 5 bases, and 16 bases lay in between. In germline, CDR1 is DFQATT, CDR2 SNEGSKA (reference sequence). The CDR3 covers 14 residues. The CDR3 DNA sequence: TGCAGTGCTAGTCCTAGACGGTCTCGCGAGACCCAGTACTTC. Translating it yields CSASPRRSRETQYF.

This chain links TRBV7-8 with TRBJ2-7, with D maybe TRBD1 (5 bases). V was trimmed by 2 bases and J by 2 bases, leaving 10 bases between them. There are 14 residues in the CDR3. Per germline, CDR1 SGHVS and CDR2 FQNEAQ. CDR3 amino acids: CASSLLSQAYEQYF. The CDR3 DNA sequence: TGTGCCAGCAGCTTATTATCACAGGCCTACGAGCAGTACTTC.

J is TRBJ2-7 and V is TRBV9; TRBD1 aligns across 9 bases. Trimming cost V 4 bases and J 6 bases; bases outside gene matches: 8. Looked up from germline, CDR1 is SGDLS and CDR2 is YYNGEE. The CDR3 has 14 amino acids. CDR3 sequence: CASSLTGTGSEQYF. The CDR3 coding sequence is TGTGCCAGCAGCTTGACCGGGACAGGGAGCGAGCAGTACTTC. The whole variable domain, remainder taken from reference TRBV9 and TRBJ2-7, is DSGVTQTPKHLITATGQRVTLRCSPRSGDLSVYWYQQSLDQGLQFLIQYYNGEERAKGNILERFSAQQFPDLHSELNLSSLELGDSALYFCASSLTGTGSEQYFGPGTRLTVT.

This clonotype was seen only a few times. The J gene is TRBJ2-5, the V gene TRBV12-3 or TRBV12-4; the D is unclear. The CDR3 spans 16 residues. Trimming cost V 5 bases and J 2 bases, with 18 bases left between them. The CDR3 DNA follows: TGTGCCAGCAGTCAACGATGGAAGCCGACTCAAGAGACCCAGTACTTC. It yields the protein CASSQRWKPTQETQYF.

This clonotype came up many times. V gene TRBV20-1 combines with J gene TRBJ2-5; 7 bases agree with TRBD1. J gave up 4 bases and V 1 base, and 6 bases lay outside the gene matches. This CDR3 contains 14 residues. Germline-derived CDR1 and CDR2 are DFQATT and SNEGSKA (reference sequence). CDR3 protein: CSARAQTGVETQYF. The CDR3 bases are TGCAGTGCTAGAGCCCAAACAGGGGTAGAGACCCAGTACTTC.

The chain employs TRBV7-4 and TRBJ2-1; 15 bases agree with TRBD2. The junction had 9 bases not matched to a gene; V was cut back by 5 bases and J by 7 bases. The CDR3 runs to 17 residues. CDR1 and CDR2 from the germline V gene are SGHVT and SQSDAQ. DNA of the CDR3: TGTGCCAGCAGCGTAGGGACTAGCGGGAGGTTTGGAAATGAGCAGTTCTTC. This translates into CASSVGTSGRFGNEQFF.

In this sample, this clonotype turned up many times. The CDR3, as DNA: TGTGCCACCAGTGACCGGACAGGGGGAAACTATGGCTACACCTTC. This gives the protein CATSDRTGGNYGYTF. The chain joins TRBV24-1 to TRBJ1-2; 10 bases agree with TRBD1. The CDR3 has 15 amino acids. Losses at the gene ends were 4 bases for V and 2 bases for J; bases not matched to a gene: 3. Germline V gene lookup returns CDR1 KGHDR and CDR2 SFDVKD.

The rearrangement links TRBV20-1 to TRBJ2-7, with 9 bases lining up with TRBD1. The ends lost 6 bases at V and 5 bases at J; junction bases unmatched: 11. CDR1 DFQATT and CDR2 SNEGSKA come from the germline V gene (reference sequence). This CDR3 spans 14 amino acids. The CDR3 loop reads CSAPVGTGLNEQYF. The CDR3 DNA is TGCAGTGCCCCTGTCGGGACAGGGCTTAACGAGCAGTACTTC.

This clonotype showed up just once. CDR3 sequence: CSARDSRQGVQNTEAFF. CDR3 DNA sequence: TGCAGTGCTAGAGATTCCCGACAGGGGGTTCAGAACACTGAAGCTTTCTTT. The chain employs TRBV20-1 and TRBJ1-1; 9 nucleotides agree with TRBD1. This CDR3 has 17 residues. J was trimmed by 1 base and V by 0 bases; bases with no gene match: 9. Germline V lookup: CDR1 DFQATT, CDR2 SNEGSKA (reference sequence).

The sample holds many counts of this clonotype. The genes are TRBV5-5 and TRBJ2-1, with D perhaps TRBD1 (5 bases). V lost 5 bases and J 1 base, leaving 13 bases between the germline ends. Germline CDR1 reads SGHKS; CDR2 reads YYEKEE (reference sequence). The CDR3 length is 15 residues. CDR3 sequence reads: CASSSGPQSYNEQFF. As DNA, the CDR3 is TGTGCCAGCAGTTCAGGGCCGCAATCCTACAATGAGCAGTTCTTC.

The chain joins TRBV24-1 to TRBJ2-1; a possible D gene is TRBD1 (5 bases). There are 17 residues in the CDR3. CDR1 and CDR2 (germline): KGHDR, SFDVKD. V lost 5 bases, J lost 4 bases, and 20 bases lay in between. In nucleotides, the CDR3 is TGTGCCACCAGTGCCAGAGGCGCAAGGACATTTTACAATGAGCAGTTCTTC. The encoded protein is CATSARGARTFYNEQFF.

V is TRBV6-5 and J is TRBJ1-5, with 8 nucleotides matching TRBD1. The CDR3 is 16 residues long. V shed 2 bases, J shed 3 bases, and the junction held 6 bases outside the gene matches. The germline gives CDR1 MNHEY, CDR2 SVGAGI. Here the CDR3 DNA reads TGTGCCAGCAGTTACCGACCGGACAGGGTCAATCAGCCCCAGCATTTT. It specifies CASSYRPDRVNQPQHF.

V gene TRBV20-1 combines with J gene TRBJ2-5; perhaps TRBD2 as D (6 bases). The CDR3 contains 19 residues. The V and J ends lost 1 base and 4 bases respectively, with 28 bases between them. The V gene's germline CDR1 is DFQATT and CDR2 SNEGSKA (reference sequence). This chain's CDR3 is CSARAAGWVGGKSGETQYF. The CDR3, as DNA: TGCAGTGCTAGAGCAGCTGGTTGGGTCGGAGGGAAGTCCGGAGAGACCCAGTACTTC.

V gene TRBV27 combines with J gene TRBJ2-2, with a possible D match to TRBD2 (6 bases). The CDR3 runs to 15 residues. CDR1 is MNHEY, CDR2 SMNVEV, per germline (reference sequence). The germline V and J ends were trimmed by 7 bases and 3 bases, with 15 bases remaining between them. The CDR3 here is CASNPGPGDTGELFF. CDR3 coding DNA: TGTGCCAGCAACCCAGGCCCGGGGGACACCGGGGAGCTGTTTTTT.

The chain uses TRBV6-2 or TRBV6-3 and TRBJ1-1; weak D call: TRBD1 (5 bases). Germline CDR1 is MNHEY and CDR2 is SVGEGT. This CDR3 comprises 15 residues. Trimming took 2 bases from V and 8 from J, leaving 18 bases between them. The CDR3 sequence: CASSYEGTAGVEAFF. CDR3 in DNA: TGTGCCAGCAGTTACGAGGGGACGGCGGGGGTCGAAGCTTTCTTT.